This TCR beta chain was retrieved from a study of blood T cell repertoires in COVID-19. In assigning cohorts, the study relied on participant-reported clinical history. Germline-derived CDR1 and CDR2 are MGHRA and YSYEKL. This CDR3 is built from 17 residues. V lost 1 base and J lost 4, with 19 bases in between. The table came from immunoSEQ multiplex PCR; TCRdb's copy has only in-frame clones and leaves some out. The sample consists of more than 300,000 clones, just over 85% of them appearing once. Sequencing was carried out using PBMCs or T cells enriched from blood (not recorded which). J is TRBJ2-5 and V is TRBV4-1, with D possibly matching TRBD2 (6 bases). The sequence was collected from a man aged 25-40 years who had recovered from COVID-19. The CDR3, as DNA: TGCGCCAGCAGCCAAGTGGTAATAGCGGTTGGGAGAGAGACCCAGTACTTC. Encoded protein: CASSQVVIAVGRETQYF.